This T cell receptor beta chain was obtained from a study of blood T cell repertoires in COVID-19. At the level of the study: The United States, Italy and Spain provided the acute and convalescent COVID-19 samples. T cells, B-cell-depleted T cells, or PBMCs supplied cDNA or gDNA.

Authors' analysis steps: Cell counts per sample came from amplifying reference gene primers. Repertoires were generated with immunoSEQ multiplex PCR, while TCRdb's copy carries only in-frame clones and drops some. D and trimming come from the DNA, and the V and J calls and clone size come from that table. The table shows 40,000 to 50,000 clones, with around 89% occurring only once. This clone appeared a few times. The length of the CDR3 is 15 residues. The chain is built from TRBV12-1 and TRBJ1-5; the table gives TRBD1 as D, unverified against the DNA. TRBV12-1 is an annotated pseudogene. This sequence was found in a man aged 50 to 60 with active COVID-19. The sample taken for sequencing was peripheral blood. The CDR3 bases are TGTGCCAGCAGCACTACCGGGACAGGGAGTCAGCCCCAGCATTTT. Amino acids: CASSTTGTGSQPQHF.